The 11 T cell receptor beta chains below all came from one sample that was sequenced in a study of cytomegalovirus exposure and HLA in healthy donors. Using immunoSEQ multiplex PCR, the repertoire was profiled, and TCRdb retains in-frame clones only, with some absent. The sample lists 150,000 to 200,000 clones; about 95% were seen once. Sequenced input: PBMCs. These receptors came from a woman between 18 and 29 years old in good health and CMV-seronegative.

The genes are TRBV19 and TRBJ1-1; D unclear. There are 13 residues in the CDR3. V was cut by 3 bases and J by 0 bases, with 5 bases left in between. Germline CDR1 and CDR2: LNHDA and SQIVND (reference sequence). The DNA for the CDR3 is TGTGCCAGTAGTATTCTCGTGAACACTGAAGCTTTCTTT. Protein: CASSILVNTEAFF.

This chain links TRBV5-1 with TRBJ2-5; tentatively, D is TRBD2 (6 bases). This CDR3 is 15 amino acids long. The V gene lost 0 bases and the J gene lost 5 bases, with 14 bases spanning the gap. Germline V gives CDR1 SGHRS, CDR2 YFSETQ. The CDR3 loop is CASSLAGRDGETQYF. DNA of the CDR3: TGCGCCAGCAGCTTGGCCGGGAGAGACGGTGAGACCCAGTACTTC.

As DNA, the CDR3 is TGTGCCAGCAGTTACTCATCAGGGCTTTATGGCTACACCTTC. Protein sequence: CASSYSSGLYGYTF. The rearrangement uses TRBV6-5 and TRBJ1-2; D is possibly TRBD1 (5 bases). The CDR3 covers 14 residues. CDR1 is MNHEY, CDR2 SVGAGI, per germline. Trimming left V 0 bases short and J 5 bases short, with 10 bases between.

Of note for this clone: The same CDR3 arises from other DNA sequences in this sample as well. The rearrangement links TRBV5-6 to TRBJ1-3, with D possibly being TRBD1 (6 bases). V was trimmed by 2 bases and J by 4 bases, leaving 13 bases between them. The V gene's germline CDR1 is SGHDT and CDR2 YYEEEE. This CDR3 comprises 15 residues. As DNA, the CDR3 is TGTGCCAGCAGCTTTGGGCAGGGGTCCGGAAACACCATATATTTT. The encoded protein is CASSFGQGSGNTIYF.

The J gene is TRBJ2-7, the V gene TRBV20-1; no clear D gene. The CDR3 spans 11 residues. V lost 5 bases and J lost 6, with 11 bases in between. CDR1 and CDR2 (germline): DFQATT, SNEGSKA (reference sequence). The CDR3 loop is CSAVLAVEQYF. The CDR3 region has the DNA TGCAGTGCTGTCCTGGCCGTCGAGCAGTACTTC.

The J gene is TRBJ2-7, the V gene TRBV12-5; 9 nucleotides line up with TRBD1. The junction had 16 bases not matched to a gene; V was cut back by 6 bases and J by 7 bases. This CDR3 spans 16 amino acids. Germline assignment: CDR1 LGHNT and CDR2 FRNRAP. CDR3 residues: CASGPGQGSPFGEQYF. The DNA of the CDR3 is TGTGCTAGTGGCCCCGGACAGGGGTCCCCGTTCGGAGAGCAGTACTTC.

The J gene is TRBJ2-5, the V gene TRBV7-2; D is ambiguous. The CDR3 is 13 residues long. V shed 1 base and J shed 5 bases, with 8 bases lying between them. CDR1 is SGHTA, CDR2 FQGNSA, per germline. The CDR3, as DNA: TGTGCCAGCAGCTTAGGGTTTCGGGAGACCCAGTACTTC. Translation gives CASSLGFRETQYF.

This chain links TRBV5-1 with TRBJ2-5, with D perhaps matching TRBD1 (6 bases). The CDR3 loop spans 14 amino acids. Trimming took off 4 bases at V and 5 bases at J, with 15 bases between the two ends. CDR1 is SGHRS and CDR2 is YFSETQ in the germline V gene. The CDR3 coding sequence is TGCGCCAGCAGCATCGGGACACCCGGGGAGACCCAGTACTTC. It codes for CASSIGTPGETQYF.

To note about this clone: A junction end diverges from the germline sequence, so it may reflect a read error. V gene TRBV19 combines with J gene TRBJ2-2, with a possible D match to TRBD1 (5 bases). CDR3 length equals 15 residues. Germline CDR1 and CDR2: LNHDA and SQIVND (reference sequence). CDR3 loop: CASRWGPGYTGELFF. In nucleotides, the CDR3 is TGTGCCAGTAGATGGGGCCCAGGGTACACTGGGGAGCTGTTTTTT.

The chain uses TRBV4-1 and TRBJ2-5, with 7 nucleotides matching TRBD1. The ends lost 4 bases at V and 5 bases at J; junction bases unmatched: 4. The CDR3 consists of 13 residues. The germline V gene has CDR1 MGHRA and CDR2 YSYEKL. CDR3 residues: CASSLQGSETQYF. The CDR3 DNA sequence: TGCGCCAGCAGCCTACAGGGGTCGGAGACCCAGTACTTC.

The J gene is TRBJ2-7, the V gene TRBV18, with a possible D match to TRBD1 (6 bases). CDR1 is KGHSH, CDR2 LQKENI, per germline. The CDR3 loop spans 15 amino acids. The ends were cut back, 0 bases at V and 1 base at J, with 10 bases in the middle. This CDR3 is CASSPPRQASYEQYF. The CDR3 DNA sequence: TGTGCCAGCTCACCACCGAGACAGGCATCCTACGAGCAGTACTTC. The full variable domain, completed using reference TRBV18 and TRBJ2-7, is NAGVMQNPRHLVRRRGQEARLRCSPMKGHSHVYWYRQLPEEGLKFMVYLQKENIIDESGMPKERFSAEFPKEGPSILRIQQVVRGDSAAYFCASSPPRQASYEQYFGPGTRLTVT.